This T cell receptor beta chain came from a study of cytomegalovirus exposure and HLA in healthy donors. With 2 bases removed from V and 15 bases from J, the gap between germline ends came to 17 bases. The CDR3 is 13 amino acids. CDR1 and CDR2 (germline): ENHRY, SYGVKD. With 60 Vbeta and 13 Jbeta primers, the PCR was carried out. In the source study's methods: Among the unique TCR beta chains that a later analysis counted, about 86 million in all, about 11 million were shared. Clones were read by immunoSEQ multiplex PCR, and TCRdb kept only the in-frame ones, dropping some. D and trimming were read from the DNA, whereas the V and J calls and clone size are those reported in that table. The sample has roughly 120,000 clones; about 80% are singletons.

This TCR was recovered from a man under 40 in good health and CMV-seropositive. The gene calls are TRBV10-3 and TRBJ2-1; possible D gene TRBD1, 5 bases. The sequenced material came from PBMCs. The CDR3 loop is CAISENGAPRPFF. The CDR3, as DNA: TGTGCCATCAGTGAGAATGGGGCCCCAAGGCCGTTCTTC.